Listed below are T cell receptor beta chains from one sample, sequenced in a study of multiple sclerosis patients with progressive multifocal leukoencephalopathy. Some clones are missing from TCRdb's copy, which holds only in-frame ones; the method was immunoSEQ multiplex PCR. The table has some 31,000 clones, approximately 84% seen once. The input for sequencing was PBMCs, taken from a patient treated with natalizumab. These receptor sequences come from a human donor with progressive multifocal leukoencephalopathy. Both conserved end residues are part of each CDR3. Each record gives: V gene, D gene, J gene, clone size, CDR3 protein, CDR3 DNA. The D gene is left open where the match is weak. Part of the rows lack a size; the others show once, few, many or a class for expanded clones.

>TRBV7-2|NA|TRBJ2-7|few
CASSLAYPSYEQYF
TGTGCCAGCAGCTTAGCGTACCCATCCTACGAGCAGTACTTC
>TRBV7-2|NA|TRBJ1-2|NA
CASSLGGLSGQNYGYTF
TGTGCCAGCAGCCTAGGGGGTTTAAGCGGGCAGAACTATGGCTACACCTTC
>TRBV28|TRBD2|TRBJ2-3|NA
CASSPPLAGGSDTQYF
TGTGCCAGCAGTCCCCCCCTAGCGGGAGGGTCAGATACGCAGTATTTT
>TRBV15|NA|TRBJ2-7|once
CATSRDTPPDFYEQYF
TGTGCCACCAGCAGAGATACCCCCCCGGATTTTTACGAGCAGTACTTC
>TRBV11-2|TRBD1|TRBJ2-1|NA
CASSLARRGTGVGDEQFF
TGTGCCAGCAGCTTAGCTCGCCGAGGGACAGGGGTGGGCGATGAGCAGTTCTTC
>TRBV9|NA|TRBJ1-3|NA
CASGTVVGGTIYF
TGTGCCAGCGGGACGGTCGTTGGGGGCACCATATATTTT
>TRBV7-3|TRBD2|TRBJ2-2|NA
CASSYSGSSGTGELFF
TGTGCCAGCAGCTATAGCGGGAGTAGTGGCACCGGGGAGCTGTTTTTT
>TRBV12-5|NA|TRBJ2-3|NA
CASGWGTGSTDTQYF
TGTGCTAGTGGTTGGGGGACCGGGAGCACAGATACGCAGTATTTT
>TRBV19|NA|TRBJ1-1|NA
CASMGGNTEAFF
TGTGCCAGTATGGGAGGGAACACTGAAGCTTTCTTT
>TRBV2|NA|TRBJ2-2|NA
CASAREGGTGELFF
TGTGCCAGCGCAAGGGAGGGGGGAACCGGGGAGCTGTTTTTT
>TRBV2|NA|TRBJ1-1|NA
CASRPTETNTEAFF
TGTGCCAGCAGGCCGACAGAAACGAACACTGAAGCTTTCTTT
>TRBV25-1|TRBD1|TRBJ1-1|NA
CASSEWTGQAFF
TGTGCCAGCAGTGAATGGACAGGGCAAGCTTTCTTT
>TRBV6-5|NA|TRBJ2-1|NA
CASSYSWEGSGEQFF
TGTGCCAGCAGTTACTCGTGGGAAGGATCCGGTGAGCAGTTCTTC
>TRBV11-2|TRBD1|TRBJ1-2|NA
CASSLGQGYGYTF
TGTGCCAGCAGCTTAGGACAGGGCTATGGCTACACCTTC
>TRBV15|NA|TRBJ1-5|NA
CATSRDLGRAQPQHF
TGTGCCACCAGCAGAGATCTGGGCAGGGCCCAGCCCCAGCATTTT